This T cell receptor beta chain was sequenced in a study of T cells after somatic rescue of genetic block. The CDR3 covers 15 residues. Trimming removed 4 bases from V and 2 bases from J, with 12 bases in between. Looked up from germline, CDR1 is SGHRS and CDR2 is YFSETQ. Sequencing used immunoSEQ multiplex PCR; TCRdb keeps in-frame clones, though not all of them. Of tens of thousands of clones listed, 85% to 95% are singletons. The chain links TRBV5-1 to TRBJ1-4; D is perhaps TRBD1 (6 bases). The material sequenced was peripheral blood mononuclear cells (PBMCs). This clonotype was sampled from a man aged 35 to 55. CDR3 DNA sequence: TGCGCCAGCAGCCAGCAGGGGACGACTAATGAAAAACTGTTTTTT. Amino acid sequence: CASSQQGTTNEKLFF.